The rows below give T cell receptor beta chains drawn from one sample of a study of control samples from healthy donors and cancer patients. Clones were read by immunoSEQ multiplex PCR, and TCRdb kept only the in-frame ones, dropping some. The table includes approximately 40,000 clones, approximately 90% detected once. The sample taken for sequencing was blood. These receptor sequences come from a woman between 50 and 59 years old in good health. Both conserved end residues are part of each CDR3. The order of the fields is D gene, J gene, V gene, clone size, CDR3 protein, CDR3 DNA. The D gene is left open where the match is weak. Only some rows state a clone size, as once, few, many or a class for expanded clones.

NA	TRBJ1-5	TRBV3-1/TRBV3-2	NA	CASSQRGRVDQPQHF	TGTGCCAGCAGCCAAAGGGGGAGGGTAGATCAGCCCCAGCATTTT
TRBD1	TRBJ1-1	TRBV6-5	NA	CASSYGQGPSEAFF	TGTGCCAGCAGTTACGGACAGGGGCCCTCTGAAGCTTTCTTT
TRBD2	TRBJ2-1	TRBV6-2/TRBV6-3	once	CASSYSIPPASGVSDEQFF	TGTGCCAGCAGTTACTCGATTCCCCCCGCTAGCGGGGTTTCGGATGAGCAGTTCTTC
TRBD2	TRBJ2-1	TRBV7-9	NA	CASSFSGTEQFF	TGTGCCAGCAGCTTTAGCGGGACTGAGCAGTTCTTC
TRBD1	TRBJ1-2	TRBV27	NA	CASSPSDRTGYTF	TGTGCCAGCAGTCCCTCGGACAGGACTGGCTACACCTTC
NA	TRBJ1-2	TRBV19	NA	CASKMGGTNGYTF	TGTGCCAGTAAAATGGGGGGGACGAATGGCTACACCTTC
NA	TRBJ2-7	TRBV6-5	NA	CAIRRGVSSYEQYF	TGTGCCATTAGGCGTGGCGTCAGCTCCTACGAGCAGTACTTC
TRBD1	TRBJ1-5	TRBV12-5	NA	CASGGTGDQPQHF	TGTGCTAGTGGAGGGACAGGAGATCAGCCCCAGCATTTT
TRBD2	TRBJ2-1	TRBV12-5	NA	CASGFAAGTSHNEQFF	TGTGCTAGTGGTTTTGCCGCCGGGACTAGCCACAATGAGCAGTTCTTC
NA	TRBJ2-7	TRBV5-1	once	CASSLRGLSSYEQYF	TGCGCCAGCAGCTTAAGGGGGTTAAGCTCCTACGAGCAGTACTTC
NA	TRBJ2-1	TRBV5-1	NA	CASSPGGTASSYNEQFF	TGCGCCAGCAGCCCAGGGGGGACAGCTAGCTCCTACAATGAGCAGTTCTTC
NA	TRBJ2-1	TRBV5-1	NA	CASSLEQGYEQFF	TGCGCCAGCAGCTTGGAACAGGGATATGAGCAGTTCTTC
NA	TRBJ2-5	TRBV19	NA	CASSIGLGQGRETQYF	TGTGCCAGTAGTATAGGGTTAGGCCAGGGAAGAGAGACCCAGTACTTC
NA	TRBJ1-1	TRBV28	NA	CASRGTWNTEAFF	TGTGCCAGCAGGGGGACTTGGAACACTGAAGCTTTCTTT
NA	TRBJ1-5	TRBV5-1	NA	CASSLVQKSNQPQHF	TGCGCCAGCAGCTTGGTTCAGAAAAGCAATCAGCCCCAGCATTTT
NA	TRBJ1-1	TRBV5-1	NA	CASTDPGQPNTEAFF	TGCGCCAGCACCGACCCAGGACAGCCGAACACTGAAGCTTTCTTT
TRBD1	TRBJ1-1	TRBV9	NA	CASSAETGWDTEAFF	TGTGCCAGCAGCGCCGAGACAGGGTGGGACACTGAAGCTTTCTTT
NA	TRBJ1-5	TRBV2	NA	CASNSLQGVEKPQHF	TGTGCCAGCAATAGTTTACAGGGAGTTGAGAAGCCCCAGCATTTT
NA	TRBJ1-1	TRBV6-6	few	CASSPPPSF	TGTGCCAGCAGCCCCCCCCCGAGCTTT
TRBD2	TRBJ2-1	TRBV14	few	CASSQAAGGGNEQFF	TGTGCCAGCAGCCAAGCCGCGGGGGGCGGCAATGAGCAGTTCTTC
NA	TRBJ1-5	TRBV18	NA	CASSPFGGQPQHF	TGTGCCAGCTCACCATTTGGTGGTCAGCCCCAGCATTTT
NA	TRBJ1-1	TRBV3-1/TRBV3-2	NA	CASSHRSTEAFF	TGTGCCAGCAGCCATCGGAGTACTGAAGCTTTCTTT
NA	TRBJ1-2	TRBV28	NA	CALRGGIYGYTF	TGTGCCCTCCGAGGGGGTATTTATGGCTACACCTTC
NA	TRBJ1-2	TRBV19	NA	CASISDSGPGGYTF	TGTGCCAGTATCTCCGACTCGGGGCCGGGGGGCTACACCTTC
NA	TRBJ1-2	TRBV12-3/TRBV12-4	NA	CASNTPGPGYTF	TGTGCCAGCAACACTCCAGGACCCGGCTACACCTTC
TRBD1	TRBJ1-1	TRBV6-5	NA	CASRINRGDTEAFF	TGTGCCAGTCGGATAAACAGGGGAGACACTGAAGCTTTCTTT
NA	TRBJ1-1	TRBV5-1	NA	CASSSLTRPEAFF	TGCGCCAGCAGCTCCCTTACTCGTCCTGAAGCTTTCTTT
TRBD1	TRBJ1-2	TRBV24-1	NA	CAAPGGGGYTF	TGTGCCGCACCAGGGGGAGGCGGCTACACCTTC
TRBD1	TRBJ2-7	TRBV2	NA	CASSEVRTGVLYEQYF	TGTGCCAGCAGTGAAGTCAGGACAGGTGTCTTGTACGAGCAGTACTTC
TRBD1	TRBJ1-1	TRBV7-2	NA	CASSPRGNLWNTEAFF	TGTGCCAGCAGCCCCAGGGGGAACCTTTGGAACACTGAAGCTTTCTTT
NA	TRBJ1-2	TRBV4-3	NA	CASSPGEGGYGYTF	TGCGCCAGCAGCCCCGGAGAGGGAGGATATGGCTACACCTTC
NA	TRBJ2-2	TRBV4-3	NA	CASRDSPGTGELFF	TGCGCCAGCAGAGACTCCCCGGGCACCGGGGAGCTGTTTTTT
TRBD1	TRBJ1-1	TRBV7-2	NA	CASSLGRTGLNTEAFF	TGTGCCAGCAGCTTAGGAAGGACAGGTTTGAACACTGAAGCTTTCTTT
TRBD2	TRBJ2-1	TRBV7-6	NA	CASSLVSGGRSYNEQFF	TGTGCCAGCAGCTTAGTTAGCGGGGGGCGCTCCTACAATGAGCAGTTCTTC
TRBD1	TRBJ1-1	TRBV2	NA	CASRNRGLNTEAFF	TGTGCCAGCAGGAACAGGGGGCTGAACACTGAAGCTTTCTTT
NA	TRBJ1-4	TRBV7-2	NA	CASSLGGGGSQKLFF	TGTGCCAGCAGCTTAGGGGGAGGGGGGTCCCAAAAACTGTTTTTT
NA	TRBJ1-4	TRBV6-5	NA	CASKLWGANEKLFF	TGTGCCAGCAAGTTGTGGGGGGCTAATGAAAAACTGTTTTTT